This TCR beta chain was found in a study of blood T cell repertoires in COVID-19. Study as a whole: Spain, Italy and the United States supplied samples that represented acute and convalescent COVID-19. PBMCs, B-cell-depleted T cells, or T cells provided the cDNA or gDNA that made up the material.

Per the authors' pipeline: Reference gene primers were amplified, and this amplification served to estimate nucleated cell counts. The method was immunoSEQ multiplex PCR; TCRdb's version includes in-frame clones alone and lacks a portion of them. V and J calls and clone size are as listed in that table; D and trimming were resolved from the DNA. The sample comprises about 62,000 clones, roughly 92% of which are singletons, and approximately 5.5% rests with the top ten. The CDR3 extends over 11 amino acids. The germline V gene encodes CDR1 KGHDR and CDR2 SFDVKD. Trimming took off 4 bases at V and 5 bases at J, with 4 bases between the two ends.

The V and J genes are TRBV24-1 and TRBJ1-2; D remains ambiguous. Sequenced material: peripheral blood. The receptor's source is a human donor in a cohort sampled during active COVID-19. CDR3 protein: CATSDSYGYTF. In DNA form, the CDR3 reads TGTGCCACCAGTGACTCGTATGGCTACACCTTC.